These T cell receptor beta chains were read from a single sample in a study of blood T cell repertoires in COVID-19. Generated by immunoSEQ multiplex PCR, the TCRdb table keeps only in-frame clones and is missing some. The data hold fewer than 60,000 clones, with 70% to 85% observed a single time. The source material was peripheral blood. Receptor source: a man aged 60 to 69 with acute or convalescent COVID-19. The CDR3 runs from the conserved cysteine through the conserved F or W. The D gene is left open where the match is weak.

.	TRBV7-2	CASSLFPRGLNTEAFF
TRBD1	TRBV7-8	CASSSGDSPYGYTF
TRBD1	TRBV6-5	CASTRDRGPDTQYF
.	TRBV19	CASSITERYTF
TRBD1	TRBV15	CATSRGAQGAGSPLHF
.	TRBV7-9	CASSLVSRLEETQYF
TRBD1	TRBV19	CASQLRLTGTGNGYTF
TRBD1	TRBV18	CASSHRDRGNEKLFF
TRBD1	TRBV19	CASHGQGAREQFF
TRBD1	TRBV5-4	CASSLRQGPDTQYF
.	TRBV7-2	CASSLQGFSGNTIYF
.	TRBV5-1	CASSAGTLFEAFF
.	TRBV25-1	CASSPQVGGSEAFF
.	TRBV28	CASSSGGTDTQYF